A single sample gave rise to the 5 T cell receptor beta chains below, sequenced in a study of response to subunit inactivated influenza vaccine (dated by TCRdb to the late 2010s). Library construction relied on RT-PCR. The data were produced on an Illumina HiSeq 2500. TCRdb redid the processing of the public reads, applying fastp at Q25 and MiXCR, and retained in-frame beta chains. A single entry per CDR3 protein holds the most common genes and DNA from its merged rows. The sample table lists 860,000 or so distinct CDR3 sequences, 20% to 25% of them with a count of one. Roughly 10% of the sample goes to the ten largest clones. This sample comprised PBMCs from blood, obtained around 5 days after vaccination. The receptors derive from a middle-aged man who received an inactivated influenza vaccine. Donor details come from another sample of the same person, matched by shared clones.

Many counts were recorded for this clonotype. V and J are TRBV6-1 and TRBJ2-5, with 9 nucleotides matching TRBD2. V trimming: 7 bases; J trimming: 5 bases; junction bases outside the gene matches: 11. This CDR3 spans 15 amino acids. Germline V lookup: CDR1 MNHNS, CDR2 SASEGT. The CDR3 protein is CASTPGLAGRETQYF. In nucleotides, the CDR3 is TGTGCCAGCACCCCGGGGCTAGCGGGAAGGGAGACCCAGTACTTC.

This clonotype was seen a few times. V gene TRBV7-6 combines with J gene TRBJ2-2; a weak D match, TRBD1 (5 bases). The CDR3 totals 14 residues. The germline V gene has CDR1 SGHVS and CDR2 FNYEAQ. Trimming removed 3 bases from V and 3 bases from J, with 8 bases in between. CDR3 nucleotides: TGTGCCAGCAGCTTGGAGACAGACACCGGGGAGCTGTTTTTT. Translation gives CASSLETDTGELFF.

Comments on this clonotype: The junction differs from germline at one of its ends, possibly a read error. The chain uses TRBV20-1 and TRBJ1-2; weak D call: TRBD1 (5 bases). The CDR3 consists of 14 residues. Germline V CDR1 and CDR2: DFQATT, SNEGSKA (reference sequence). CDR3 residues: CSAKGTETNYGYIF. For the CDR3, the DNA is TGCAGTGCTAAAGGGACGGAAACTAACTATGGCTACATCTTC.

The chain employs TRBV28 and TRBJ1-1; 7 positions agree with TRBD1. The CDR3 is 13 amino acids. Per the germline V gene, CDR1 is MDHEN and CDR2 is SYDVKM. Losses at the gene ends were 5 bases for V and 3 bases for J; bases not matched to a gene: 3. This CDR3 reads CASSLTGYTEAFF. CDR3 DNA sequence: TGTGCCAGCAGTCTGACAGGGTACACTGAAGCTTTCTTT.

The CDR3: CAIETGWGYTF. In nucleotides, the CDR3 is TGTGCCATCGAGACAGGGTGGGGCTACACCTTC. The genes are TRBV6-4 and TRBJ1-2; 7 bases line up with TRBD1. The germline V gene has CDR1 MRHNA and CDR2 SNTAGT. The CDR3 runs 11 residues. Germline trimming cut 10 bases from V and 8 bases from J; bases unmatched to any gene: 7.